The next 13 T cell receptor beta chains were all read from a single sample in a study of low-dose radiotherapy and immunotherapy resistance in tumors. Covering alpha and beta chains, TRAV- and TRBV-specific primers were used for the first-strand cDNA. Both a constant-region primer and a V-primer adapter served to amplify TCRs across 15 to 20 PCR cycles. TCRdb independently ran MiXCR on the reads; one entry per CDR3 protein. Of around 18,000 distinct CDR3 sequences in the sample, less than 85% are singletons; the top ten hold roughly 10%. The source of these receptors is a human donor with advanced metastatic prostate, ovarian, gallbladder or colorectal cancer (not recorded which). This table probably holds off-target reads from a library built for another chain.

A single count supports this clonotype. The rearrangement joins TRBV28 to TRBJ1-2, with a possible D match to TRBD1 (5 bases). CDR3 length equals 18 residues. CDR1 and CDR2 (germline): MDHEN, SYDVKM. V lost 8 bases and J 7 bases, leaving 32 bases between the germline ends. CDR3 amino acids: CASLRGRTGGDLRGGYTF. In DNA, the CDR3 is TGTGCCAGCTTAAGGGGACGCACGGGGGGGGACCTCCGAGGTGGCTACACCTTC.

This chain connects TRBV6-1 to TRBJ2-3, with D unresolved. The CDR3 totals 11 residues. CDR1 is MNHNS, CDR2 SASEGT, per germline. V lost 6 bases, J lost 5 bases, and 6 bases lay in between. CDR3 amino acids: CASSLQDTQYF. CDR3 coding DNA: TGTGCCAGCAGCCTCCAAGATACGCAGTATTTT.

The chain links TRBV12-3 or TRBV12-4 to TRBJ2-7; 8 bases are a match to TRBD2. The CDR3 totals 14 residues. With V trimmed by 2 bases and J by 4 bases, 4 bases remained unmatched. Here the CDR3 DNA reads TGTGCCAGCAGTTTAAGCGGGAGTGCGTACGAGCAGTACTTC. Encoded protein: CASSLSGSAYEQYF.

CDR3 in amino acids: CASSPTGIIPKSYEQYF. As DNA, the CDR3 is TGTGCCAGCAGCCCGACAGGGATCATCCCAAAATCCTACGAGCAGTACTTC. The chain employs TRBV12-3 or TRBV12-4 and TRBJ2-7, with 7 bases identical to TRBD1. The CDR3 has 17 amino acids. After removal of 6 bases from V and 1 base from J, the junction contained 15 bases not matched to a gene.

The CDR3 DNA follows: TGTGCCAGCAGTGCCTTCGGACTAGCGGGGAACAATGAGCAGTTCTTC. Protein: CASSAFGLAGNNEQFF. V and J are TRBV6-4 and TRBJ2-1; 12 bases match TRBD2. The ends lost 4 bases at V and 5 bases at J; junction bases unmatched: 6. Germline assignment: CDR1 MRHNA and CDR2 SNTAGT. The CDR3 extends over 16 amino acids.

The gene calls are TRBV3-1 and TRBJ1-1; D not certain. CDR1 and CDR2 from the germline V gene are LGHDT and YNNKEL (reference sequence). Trimming took off 2 bases at V and 1 base at J, with 8 bases between the two ends. The CDR3 loop spans 14 amino acids. The CDR3 sequence is CASSQWSANTEAFF. CDR3 DNA: TGTGCCAGCAGCCAATGGTCAGCGAACACTGAAGCTTTCTTT.

The chain combines TRBV2 with TRBJ1-2, with D hard to call. The length of the CDR3 is 15 residues. The ends were cut back, 7 bases at V and 8 bases at J, with 23 bases in the middle. In germline, CDR1 is SNHLY, CDR2 FYNNEI. This chain's CDR3 is CASNGRATSSPGYTF. The DNA for the CDR3 is TGTGCCAGCAACGGACGGGCGACCTCTTCACCCGGCTACACCTTC.

V is TRBV18 and J is TRBJ2-5, with 10 bases aligning to TRBD2. CDR1 is KGHSH and CDR2 is LQKENI in the germline V gene. Unmatched junction bases numbered 6, after V lost 3 bases and J lost 2 bases. The CDR3 is 16 amino acids. The CDR3: CASSPRLAGEQETQYF. In nucleotides, the CDR3 is TGTGCCAGCTCACCGCGGCTAGCGGGAGAGCAAGAGACCCAGTACTTC.

This clonotype occurred once. The CDR3 reads CASSYATGLREQYF. The CDR3 DNA reads as TGTGCCAGCAGTTACGCGACAGGTCTGCGGGAGCAGTACTTC. The chain combines TRBV28 with TRBJ2-7; the D gene is possibly TRBD1 (6 bases). The CDR3 covers 14 residues. V lost 4 bases, J lost 7 bases, and 17 bases lay in between. From germline, CDR1 is MDHEN and CDR2 SYDVKM.

The genes are TRBV6-8 and TRBJ2-7; 9 bases are a match to TRBD1. The CDR3 sequence is 13 residues long. With 5 bases clipped from V and 10 bases from J, the junction kept 9 bases outside the gene matches. Germline V gene sequence: CDR1 MNHGY, CDR2 SAAAGT. CDR3 coding DNA: TGTGCCAGCAGTGAAGCTCCGGGACAGGGCCAGTACTTC. Protein: CASSEAPGQGQYF.

V and J are TRBV11-2 and TRBJ2-1, with 9 bases that match TRBD2. CDR1 is SGHAT and CDR2 is FQNNGV in the germline V gene. V shed 1 base and J 7 bases; nucleotides not matched to a gene: 8. This CDR3 spans 16 amino acids. CDR3 sequence (DNA): TGTGCCAGCAGCTTAGTAGGGGCGGGGGGGCCGAATGAGCAGTTCTTC. Residues: CASSLVGAGGPNEQFF.

This chain joins TRBV11-2 and TRBJ2-3, with D perhaps being TRBD1 or TRBD2 (5 bases each). Trimming took 5 bases from V and 2 from J, leaving 23 bases between them. CDR1 and CDR2 from the germline V gene are SGHAT and FQNNGV. The CDR3 length is 18 residues. The CDR3 nucleotides read TGTGCCAGCAGCACGTCTACACTCGGGACCTACGCCACAGATACGCAGTATTTT. It yields the protein CASSTSTLGTYATDTQYF.

This clonotype was counted a single time. V usage is TRBV7-2 and J usage is TRBJ2-3; 8 nucleotides match TRBD2. The J segment lost 8 bases and the V segment lost 5 bases, leaving 3 bases of the junction unmatched. CDR1 is SGHTA and CDR2 is FQGNSA in the germline V gene. This CDR3 has 12 amino acids. CDR3 sequence reads: CASSPRGGTQYF. Here the CDR3 DNA reads TGTGCCAGCAGCCCCCGGGGGGGTACGCAGTATTTT. The full variable domain, with the rest looked up from reference TRBV7-2 and TRBJ2-3, is GAGVSQSPSNKVTEKGKDVELRCDPISGHTALYWYRQSLGQGLEFLIYFQGNSAPDKSGLPSDRFSAERTGGSVSTLTIQRTQQEDSAVYLCASSPRGGTQYFGPGTRLTVL.